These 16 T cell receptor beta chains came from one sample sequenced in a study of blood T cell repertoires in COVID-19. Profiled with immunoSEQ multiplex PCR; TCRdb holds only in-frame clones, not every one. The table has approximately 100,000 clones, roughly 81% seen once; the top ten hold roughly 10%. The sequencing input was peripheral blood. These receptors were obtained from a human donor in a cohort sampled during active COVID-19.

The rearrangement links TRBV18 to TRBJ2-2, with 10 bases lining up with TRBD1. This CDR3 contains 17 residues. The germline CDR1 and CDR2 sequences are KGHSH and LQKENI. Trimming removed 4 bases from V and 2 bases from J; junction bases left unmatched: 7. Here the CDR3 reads CASSRGTGALNTGELFF. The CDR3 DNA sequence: TGTGCCAGCTCACGGGGGACAGGGGCGCTCAACACCGGGGAGCTGTTTTTT.

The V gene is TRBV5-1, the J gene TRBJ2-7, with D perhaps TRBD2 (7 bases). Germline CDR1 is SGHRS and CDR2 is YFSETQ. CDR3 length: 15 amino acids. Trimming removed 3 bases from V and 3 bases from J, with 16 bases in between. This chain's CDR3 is CASSYPGAGDYEQYF. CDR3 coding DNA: TGCGCCAGCAGCTACCCGGGGGCGGGGGACTACGAGCAGTACTTC.

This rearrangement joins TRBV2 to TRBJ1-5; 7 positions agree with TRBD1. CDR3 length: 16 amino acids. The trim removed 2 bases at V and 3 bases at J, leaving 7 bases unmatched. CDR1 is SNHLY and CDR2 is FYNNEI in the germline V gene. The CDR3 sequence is CASSERDRETNQPQHF. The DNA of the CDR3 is TGTGCCAGCAGTGAAAGGGACAGAGAAACCAATCAGCCCCAGCATTTT.

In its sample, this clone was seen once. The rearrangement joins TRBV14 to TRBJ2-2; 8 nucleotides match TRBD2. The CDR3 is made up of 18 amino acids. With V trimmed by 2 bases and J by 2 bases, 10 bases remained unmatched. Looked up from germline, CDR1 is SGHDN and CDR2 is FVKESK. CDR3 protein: CASSQSRLAGLNTGELFF. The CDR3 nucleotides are TGTGCCAGCAGCCAATCCCGGTTAGCGGGGCTAAACACCGGGGAGCTGTTTTTT.

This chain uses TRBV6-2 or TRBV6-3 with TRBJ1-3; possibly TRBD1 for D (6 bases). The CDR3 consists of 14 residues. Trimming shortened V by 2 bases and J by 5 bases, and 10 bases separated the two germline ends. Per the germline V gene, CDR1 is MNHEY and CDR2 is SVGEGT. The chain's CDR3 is CASSYDRWRNTIYF. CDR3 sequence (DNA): TGTGCCAGCAGTTACGACAGGTGGAGAAACACCATATATTTT.

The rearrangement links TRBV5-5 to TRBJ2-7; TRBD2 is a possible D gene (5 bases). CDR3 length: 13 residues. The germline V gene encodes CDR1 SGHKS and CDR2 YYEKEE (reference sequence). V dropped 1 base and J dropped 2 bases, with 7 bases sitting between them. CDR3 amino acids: CASSLRGAYEQYF. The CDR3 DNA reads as TGTGCCAGCAGCTTGCGGGGTGCCTACGAGCAGTACTTC.

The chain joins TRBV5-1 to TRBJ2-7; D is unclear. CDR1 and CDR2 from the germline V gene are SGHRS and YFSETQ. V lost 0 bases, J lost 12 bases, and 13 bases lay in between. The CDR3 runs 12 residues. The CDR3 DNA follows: TGCGCCAGCAGCTTGGACTCACTCTCATGGTACTTC. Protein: CASSLDSLSWYF.

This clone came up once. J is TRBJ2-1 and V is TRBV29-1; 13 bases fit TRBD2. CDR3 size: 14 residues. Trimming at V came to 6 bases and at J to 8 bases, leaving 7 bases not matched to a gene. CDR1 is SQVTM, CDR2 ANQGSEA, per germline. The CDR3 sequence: CSVRLAGGSYEQFF. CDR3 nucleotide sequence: TGCAGCGTGAGACTAGCGGGAGGTTCCTATGAGCAGTTCTTC.

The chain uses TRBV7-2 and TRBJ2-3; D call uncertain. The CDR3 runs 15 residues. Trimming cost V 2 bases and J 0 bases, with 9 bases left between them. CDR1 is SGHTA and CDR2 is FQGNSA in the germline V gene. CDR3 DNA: TGTGCCAGCAGCTTATTCCCCAGTAGCACAGATACGCAGTATTTT. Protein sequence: CASSLFPSSTDTQYF. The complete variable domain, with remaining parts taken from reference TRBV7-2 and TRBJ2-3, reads GAGVSQSPSNKVTEKGKDVELRCDPISGHTALYWYRQSLGQGLEFLIYFQGNSAPDKSGLPSDRFSAERTGGSVSTLTIQRTQQEDSAVYLCASSLFPSSTDTQYFGPGTRLTVL.

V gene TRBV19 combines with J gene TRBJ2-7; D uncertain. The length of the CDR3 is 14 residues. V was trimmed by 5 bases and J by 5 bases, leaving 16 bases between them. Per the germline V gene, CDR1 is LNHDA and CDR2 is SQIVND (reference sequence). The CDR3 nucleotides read TGTGCCAGTAGTGGAATCAGCGCGCGGAACGAGCAGTACTTC. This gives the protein CASSGISARNEQYF.

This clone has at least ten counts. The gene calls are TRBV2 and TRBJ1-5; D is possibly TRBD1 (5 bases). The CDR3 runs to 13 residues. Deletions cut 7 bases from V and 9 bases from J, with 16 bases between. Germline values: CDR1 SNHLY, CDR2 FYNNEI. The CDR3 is CASKDSSSGPQHF. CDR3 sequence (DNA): TGTGCCAGCAAAGACAGCTCGAGTGGGCCCCAGCATTTT. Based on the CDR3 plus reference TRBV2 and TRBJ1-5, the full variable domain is EPEVTQTPSHQVTQMGQEVILRCVPISNHLYFYWYRQILGQKVEFLVSFYNNEISEKSEIFDDQFSVERPDGSNFTLKIRSTKLEDSAMYFCASKDSSSGPQHFGDGTRLSIL.

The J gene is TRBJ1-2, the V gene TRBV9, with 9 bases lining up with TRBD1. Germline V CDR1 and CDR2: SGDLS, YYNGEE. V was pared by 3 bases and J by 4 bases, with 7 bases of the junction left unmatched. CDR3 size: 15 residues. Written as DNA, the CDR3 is TGTGCCAGCAGCGGCGCGCCGGGACAGGGCTATGGCTACACCTTC. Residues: CASSGAPGQGYGYTF.

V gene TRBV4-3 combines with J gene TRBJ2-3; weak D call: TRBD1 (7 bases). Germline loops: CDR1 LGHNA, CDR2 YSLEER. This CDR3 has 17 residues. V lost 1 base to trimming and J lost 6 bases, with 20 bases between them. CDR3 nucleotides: TGCGCCAGCAGCCAAGCAGGGGCCGGTCAGGGGGGTGATACGCAGTATTTT. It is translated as CASSQAGAGQGGDTQYF.

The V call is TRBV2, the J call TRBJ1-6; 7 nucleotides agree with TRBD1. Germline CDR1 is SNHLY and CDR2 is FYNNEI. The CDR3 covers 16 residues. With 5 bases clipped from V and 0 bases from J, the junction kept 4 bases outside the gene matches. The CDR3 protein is CASSRTGDSYNSPLHF. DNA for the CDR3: TGTGCCAGCAGTAGAACAGGGGACTCCTATAATTCACCCCTCCACTTT.

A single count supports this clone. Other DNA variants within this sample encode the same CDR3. The CDR3 DNA sequence: TGTGCCAGCAGCTTTCACTGCGGACAGAGATCCTACGAGCAGTACTTC. This sequence encodes CASSFHCGQRSYEQYF. The chain is built from TRBV21-1 and TRBJ2-7; TRBD1, the D gene given by the table, was not confirmed from the DNA. TRBV21-1 is assigned pseudogene status. The CDR3 runs 16 residues.

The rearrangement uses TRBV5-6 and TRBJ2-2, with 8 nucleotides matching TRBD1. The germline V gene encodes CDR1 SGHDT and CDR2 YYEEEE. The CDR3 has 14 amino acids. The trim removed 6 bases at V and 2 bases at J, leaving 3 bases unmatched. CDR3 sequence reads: CASIRGRNTGELFF. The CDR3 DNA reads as TGTGCCAGCATCAGGGGGCGAAACACCGGGGAGCTGTTTTTT.